This T cell receptor (beta chain) was identified in a study of shared clonotypes between healthy human individuals. Authors' methods: ImmunoSEQ yielded junction-only sequences lacking quality scores, so filtering differed. Profiled with immunoSEQ multiplex PCR; TCRdb holds only in-frame clones, not every one. The DNA gave D and trimming, while V, J and clone size come from that table. This table has more than 500,000 clones, about 96% appearing once. The CDR3 runs to 15 residues. Looked up from germline, CDR1 is MDHEN and CDR2 is SYDVKM. V gave up 6 bases and J gave up 4 bases; unmatched junction bases: 9.

The sequence was obtained from a woman under 40 in good health. The sequencing input was naive CD4+ T cells sorted from blood. Stated subset: CD45RA+ positively selected. The chain joins TRBV28 to TRBJ2-3; 8 bases are shared with TRBD2. The CDR3 protein is CASSAGGRSADTQYF. CDR3 nucleotides: TGTGCCAGCAGCGCGGGCGGGAGGTCAGCAGATACGCAGTATTTT.